These 10 T cell receptor beta chains came from one sample sequenced in a study of naive and memory T cell subsets. Amplification of ligated cDNA took four PCR rounds with SP2 and nested alpha and beta constant primers. TCRdb re-called the 5' RACE reads with MiXCR, one entry per CDR3 protein. In the table there are roughly 60,000 distinct CDR3 sequences, around 7.3% of which are singletons. The library had UMIs added by 3' ligation of an oligonucleotide to TCR cDNA. These receptors originate from a male donor in good health.

This clonotype has only a few counts. V usage is TRBV19 and J usage is TRBJ1-5, with TRBD1 identical over 9 bases. CDR1 is LNHDA and CDR2 is SQIVND in the germline V gene (reference sequence). The CDR3 has 14 residues. Unmatched junction bases numbered 5, after V lost 4 bases and J lost 7 bases. DNA for the CDR3: TGTGCCAGTAGTAAGAGGACAGGGGAGCAGCCCCAGCATTTT. Translation gives CASSKRTGEQPQHF.

Comment on this clonotype: Since a much larger clone is just one base distant, this may be a read error. This chain uses TRBV5-1 with TRBJ1-1, with TRBD1 identical over 7 bases. The CDR3 is made up of 14 amino acids. Germline CDR1 SGHRS, CDR2 YFSETQ. Trimming at V came to 0 bases and at J to 6 bases, leaving 5 bases not matched to a gene. The CDR3 DNA sequence: TGCGCCAGCAGCTTGGGTCAGGGGGAGGCTGAAGCTTTCTTT. Translating gives CASSLGQGEAEAFF.

This clonotype was recorded at least ten times. The chain combines TRBV29-1 with TRBJ2-1; a possible D gene is TRBD2 (5 bases). CDR1 is SQVTM and CDR2 is ANQGSEA in the germline V gene. The CDR3 runs to 13 residues. Deletions cut 1 base from V and 1 base from J, with 5 bases between. The DNA of the CDR3 is TGCAGCGTTGAAGCGGGATCCTACAATGAGCAGTTCTTC. As protein: CSVEAGSYNEQFF.

The chain recombines TRBV29-1 with TRBJ2-1, with 14 bases aligning to TRBD2. The ends lost 8 bases at V and 4 bases at J; junction bases unmatched: 10. CDR3 length: 16 amino acids. Per the germline V gene, CDR1 is SQVTM and CDR2 is ANQGSEA. The CDR3 coding sequence is TGCAGCTCCGAGGGACTAGCGGGAGAGCCATACAATGAGCAGTTCTTC. Its protein product is CSSEGLAGEPYNEQFF.

This chain connects TRBV19 to TRBJ2-5, with D possibly TRBD2 on 7 matching bases. Trimming stripped 3 bases from V and 2 bases from J, with 19 bases between. CDR1 is LNHDA and CDR2 is SQIVND in the germline V gene (reference sequence). The CDR3 contains 17 residues. CDR3 loop: CASSIGGASPSQETQYF. In DNA form, the CDR3 reads TGTGCCAGTAGTATTGGGGGGGCCTCACCTAGTCAAGAGACCCAGTACTTC.

This clonotype was observed a handful of times. The gene calls are TRBV27 and TRBJ1-2; the match to TRBD1 covers 7 bases. The germline V gene has CDR1 MNHEY and CDR2 SMNVEV (reference sequence). This CDR3 has 13 amino acids. Trimming took 4 bases from V and 4 from J; bases not matched to a gene: 3. CDR3 residues: CASSSGTVYGYTF. The DNA for the CDR3 is TGTGCCAGCAGTTCCGGGACAGTCTATGGCTACACCTTC.

This clonotype occurred a few times. This rearrangement joins TRBV7-8 to TRBJ2-7; 8 bases are shared with TRBD1. CDR1 is SGHVS, CDR2 FQNEAQ, per germline. Unmatched junction bases numbered 8, after V lost 1 base and J lost 3 bases. The CDR3 consists of 16 residues. The CDR3 coding sequence is TGTGCCAGCAGCTTAGGGACAGGGATCCCCGACTACGAGCAGTACTTC. Translation gives CASSLGTGIPDYEQYF.

This clonotype was recorded at least ten times. V usage is TRBV20-1 and J usage is TRBJ2-3; D ambiguous. The CDR3 has 12 amino acids. Per the germline V gene, CDR1 is DFQATT and CDR2 is SNEGSKA (reference sequence). V was clipped by 3 bases and J by 4 bases, with 8 bases between them. CDR3 amino acids: CSARVIPDTQYF. CDR3 DNA sequence: TGCAGTGCTAGGGTCATACCAGATACGCAGTATTTT.

The rearrangement links TRBV6-5 to TRBJ1-5; no clear D. CDR1 is MNHEY and CDR2 is SVGAGI in the germline V gene. V lost 6 bases, J lost 2 bases, and 14 bases lay in between. This CDR3 spans 15 amino acids. CDR3 sequence: CASRGTEAGNQPQHF. The CDR3 DNA follows: TGTGCCAGCAGAGGTACGGAAGCCGGCAATCAGCCCCAGCATTTT.

V usage is TRBV14 and J usage is TRBJ1-1, with D uncertain. The CDR3 loop spans 13 amino acids. The germline gives CDR1 SGHDN, CDR2 FVKESK. The ends were cut back, 2 bases at V and 5 bases at J, with 9 bases in the middle. CDR3 region: CASSQSARTEAFF. Here the CDR3 DNA reads TGTGCCAGCAGCCAATCCGCGAGGACTGAAGCTTTCTTT.